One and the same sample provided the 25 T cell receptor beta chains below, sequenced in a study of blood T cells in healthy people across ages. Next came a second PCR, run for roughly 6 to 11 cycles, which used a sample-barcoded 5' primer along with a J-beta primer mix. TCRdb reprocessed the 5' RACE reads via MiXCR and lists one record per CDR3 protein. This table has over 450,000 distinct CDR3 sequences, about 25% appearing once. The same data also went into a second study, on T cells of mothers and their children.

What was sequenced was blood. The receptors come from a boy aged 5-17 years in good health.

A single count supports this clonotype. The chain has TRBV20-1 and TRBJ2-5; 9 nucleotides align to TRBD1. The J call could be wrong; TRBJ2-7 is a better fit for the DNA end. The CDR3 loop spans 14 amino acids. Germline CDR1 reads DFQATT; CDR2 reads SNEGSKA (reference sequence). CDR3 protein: CSASEPDRGYEQYF. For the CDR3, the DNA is TGCAGTGCTAGCGAACCGGACAGGGGCTACGAGCAGTACTTC.

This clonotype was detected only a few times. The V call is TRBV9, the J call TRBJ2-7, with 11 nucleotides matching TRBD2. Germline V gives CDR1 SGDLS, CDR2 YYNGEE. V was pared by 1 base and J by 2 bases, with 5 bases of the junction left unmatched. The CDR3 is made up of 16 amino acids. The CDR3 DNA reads TGTGCCAGCAGCGTACTAGCGGGGGGCCTACCCTACGAGCAGTACTTC. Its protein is CASSVLAGGLPYEQYF.

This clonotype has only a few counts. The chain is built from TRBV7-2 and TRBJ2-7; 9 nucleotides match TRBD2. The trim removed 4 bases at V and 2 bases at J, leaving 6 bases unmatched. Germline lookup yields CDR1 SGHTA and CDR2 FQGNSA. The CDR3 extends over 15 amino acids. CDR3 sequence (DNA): TGTGCCAGCAGCTCTAGCGGGGTCCCCCCCTACGAGCAGTACTTC. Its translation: CASSSSGVPPYEQYF.

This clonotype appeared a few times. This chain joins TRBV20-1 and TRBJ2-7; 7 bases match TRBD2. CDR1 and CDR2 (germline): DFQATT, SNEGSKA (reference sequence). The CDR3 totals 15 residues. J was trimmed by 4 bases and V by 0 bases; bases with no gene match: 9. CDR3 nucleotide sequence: TGCAGTGCTAGAGATAGAAGCGGGACTTTATACGAGCAGTACTTC. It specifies CSARDRSGTLYEQYF.

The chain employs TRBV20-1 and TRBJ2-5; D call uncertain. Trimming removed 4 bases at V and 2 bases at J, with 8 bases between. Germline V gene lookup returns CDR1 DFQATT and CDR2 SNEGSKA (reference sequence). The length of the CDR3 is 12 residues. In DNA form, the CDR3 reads TGCAGTGCTACATATGGGCAAGAGACCCAGTACTTC. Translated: CSATYGQETQYF.

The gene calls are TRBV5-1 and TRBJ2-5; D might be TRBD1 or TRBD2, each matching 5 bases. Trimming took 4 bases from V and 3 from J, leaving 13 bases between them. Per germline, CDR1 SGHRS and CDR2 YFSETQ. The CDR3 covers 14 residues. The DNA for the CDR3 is TGCGCCAGCAGCCTCCAGGGAGCCAAAGAGACCCAGTACTTC. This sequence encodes CASSLQGAKETQYF.

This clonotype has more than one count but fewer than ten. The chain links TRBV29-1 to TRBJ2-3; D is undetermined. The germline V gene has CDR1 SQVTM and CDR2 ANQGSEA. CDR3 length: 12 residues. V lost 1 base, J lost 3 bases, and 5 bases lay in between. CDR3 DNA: TGCAGCGTTGAAGGACCGACAGATACGCAGTATTTT. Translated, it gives CSVEGPTDTQYF.

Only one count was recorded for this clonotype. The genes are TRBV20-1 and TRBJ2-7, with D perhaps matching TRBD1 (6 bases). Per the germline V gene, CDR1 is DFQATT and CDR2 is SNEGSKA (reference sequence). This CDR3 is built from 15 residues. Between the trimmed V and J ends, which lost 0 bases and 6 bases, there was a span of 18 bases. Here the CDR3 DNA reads TGCAGTGCTAGAGAGGAATCCAGGGGAACACGCGAGCAGTACTTC. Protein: CSAREESRGTREQYF.

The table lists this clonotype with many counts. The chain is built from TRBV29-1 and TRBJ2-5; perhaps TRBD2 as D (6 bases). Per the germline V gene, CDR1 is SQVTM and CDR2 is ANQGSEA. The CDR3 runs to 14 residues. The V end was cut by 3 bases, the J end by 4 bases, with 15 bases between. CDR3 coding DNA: TGCAGCGTTGAGGGCCGGGGGAGAGTAGAGACCCAGTACTTC. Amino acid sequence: CSVEGRGRVETQYF. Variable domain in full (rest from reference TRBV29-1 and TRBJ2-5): SAVISQKPSRDICQRGTSLTIQCQVDSQVTMMFWYRQQPGQSLTLIATANQGSEATYESGFVIDKFPISRPNLTFSTLTVSNMSPEDSSIYLCSVEGRGRVETQYFGPGTRLLVL.

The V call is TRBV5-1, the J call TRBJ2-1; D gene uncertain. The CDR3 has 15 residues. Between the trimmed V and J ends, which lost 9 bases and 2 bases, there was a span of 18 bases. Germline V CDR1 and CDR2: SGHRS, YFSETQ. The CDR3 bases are TGCGCCACCTCAGTGGGCGATTTTACCTACAATGAGCAGTTCTTC. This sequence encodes CATSVGDFTYNEQFF.

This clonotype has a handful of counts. The CDR3 is CASSPGQYLSEQFF. CDR3 bases: TGCGCCAGCAGCCCGGGACAGTATCTTAGTGAGCAGTTCTTC. V gene TRBV5-1 combines with J gene TRBJ2-1; 7 positions agree with TRBD1. This CDR3 comprises 14 residues. The junction had 10 bases not matched to a gene; V was cut back by 4 bases and J by 9 bases. Germline assignment: CDR1 SGHRS and CDR2 YFSETQ.

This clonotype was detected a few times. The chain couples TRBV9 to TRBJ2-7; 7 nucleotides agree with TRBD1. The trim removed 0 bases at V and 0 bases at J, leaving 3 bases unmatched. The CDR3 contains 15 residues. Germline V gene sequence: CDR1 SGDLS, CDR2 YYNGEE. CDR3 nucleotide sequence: TGTGCCAGCAGCGTAGGGGACAGCTACTCCTACGAGCAGTACTTC. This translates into CASSVGDSYSYEQYF.

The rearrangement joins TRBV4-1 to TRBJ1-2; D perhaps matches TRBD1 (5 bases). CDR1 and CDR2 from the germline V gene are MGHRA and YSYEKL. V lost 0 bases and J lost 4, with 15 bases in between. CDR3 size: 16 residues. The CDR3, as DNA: TGCGCCAGCAGCCAAGATCATCTCGTGGGGGGCTATGGCTACACCTTC. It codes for CASSQDHLVGGYGYTF.

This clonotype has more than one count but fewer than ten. The CDR3 nucleotides read TGTGCCAGCGGTCCGAGAGGGACTGAAGCTTTCTTT. Protein product: CASGPRGTEAFF. This chain connects TRBV28 to TRBJ1-1; no definite D call. The V end lost 8 bases, the J end lost 5 bases, and 12 bases lay between the germline ends. In germline, CDR1 is MDHEN, CDR2 SYDVKM. This CDR3 spans 12 amino acids.

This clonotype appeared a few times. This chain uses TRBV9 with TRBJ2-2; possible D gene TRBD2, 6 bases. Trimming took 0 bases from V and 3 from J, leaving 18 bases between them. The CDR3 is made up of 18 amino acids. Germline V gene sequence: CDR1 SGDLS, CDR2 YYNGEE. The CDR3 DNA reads TGTGCCAGCAGCGTAGCTGGCAGGGAGGATGGTGACACCGGGGAGCTGTTTTTT. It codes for CASSVAGREDGDTGELFF.

CDR3 bases: TGTGCCAGCAGCGTAGAACTAGCGGGGGGGACAGAGACCCAGTACTTC. It yields the protein CASSVELAGGTETQYF. The V and J genes are TRBV9 and TRBJ2-5; 13 bases map to TRBD2. V dropped 0 bases and J dropped 4; count of bases not matched to a gene: 3. CDR3 size: 16 residues. Germline CDR1 is SGDLS and CDR2 is YYNGEE.

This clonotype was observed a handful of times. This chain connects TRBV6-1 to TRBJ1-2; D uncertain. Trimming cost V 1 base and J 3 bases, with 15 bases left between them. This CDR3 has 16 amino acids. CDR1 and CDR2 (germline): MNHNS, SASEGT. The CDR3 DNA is TGTGCCAGCAGTGAAGGATTCCCACCGCTTGACTATGGCTACACCTTC. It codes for CASSEGFPPLDYGYTF.

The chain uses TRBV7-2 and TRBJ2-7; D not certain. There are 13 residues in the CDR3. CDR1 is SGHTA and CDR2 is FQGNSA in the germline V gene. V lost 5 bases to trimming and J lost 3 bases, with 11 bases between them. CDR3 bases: TGTGCCAGCAGCCTGGTTGACCACTACGAGCAGTACTTC. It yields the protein CASSLVDHYEQYF.

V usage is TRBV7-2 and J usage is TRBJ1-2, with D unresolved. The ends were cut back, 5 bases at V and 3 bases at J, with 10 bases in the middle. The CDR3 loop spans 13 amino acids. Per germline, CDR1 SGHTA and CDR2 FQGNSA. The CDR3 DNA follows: TGTGCCAGCAGCCCGGCATGGGACTATGGCTACACCTTC. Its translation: CASSPAWDYGYTF. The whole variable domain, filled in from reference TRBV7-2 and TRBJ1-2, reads GAGVSQSPSNKVTEKGKDVELRCDPISGHTALYWYRQSLGQGLEFLIYFQGNSAPDKSGLPSDRFSAERTGGSVSTLTIQRTQQEDSAVYLCASSPAWDYGYTFGSGTRLTVV.

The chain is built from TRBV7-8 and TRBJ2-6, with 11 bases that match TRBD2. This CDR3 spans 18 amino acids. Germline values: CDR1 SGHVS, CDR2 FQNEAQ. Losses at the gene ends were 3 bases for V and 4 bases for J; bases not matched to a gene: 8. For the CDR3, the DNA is TGTGCCAGCAGCTTGGATAGCGGGGGGGTTTGGGGGGCCAACGTCCTGACTTTC. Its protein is CASSLDSGGVWGANVLTF.

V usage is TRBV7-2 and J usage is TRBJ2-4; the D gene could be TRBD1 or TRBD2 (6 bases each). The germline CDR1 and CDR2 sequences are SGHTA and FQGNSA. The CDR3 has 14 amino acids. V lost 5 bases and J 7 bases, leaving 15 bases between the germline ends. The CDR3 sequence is CASSLGGRSNIQYF. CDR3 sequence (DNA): TGTGCCAGCAGCCTGGGGGGCAGGTCGAACATTCAGTACTTC.

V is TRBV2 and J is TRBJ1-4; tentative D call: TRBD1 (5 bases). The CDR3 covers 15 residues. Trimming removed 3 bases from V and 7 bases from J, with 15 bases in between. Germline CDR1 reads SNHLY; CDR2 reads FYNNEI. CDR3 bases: TGTGCCAGCAGTGATGAGCGGGGCGCGAGTGAAAAACTGTTTTTT. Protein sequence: CASSDERGASEKLFF. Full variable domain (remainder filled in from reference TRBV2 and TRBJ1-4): EPEVTQTPSHQVTQMGQEVILRCVPISNHLYFYWYRQILGQKVEFLVSFYNNEISEKSEIFDDQFSVERPDGSNFTLKIRSTKLEDSAMYFCASSDERGASEKLFFGSGTQLSVL.

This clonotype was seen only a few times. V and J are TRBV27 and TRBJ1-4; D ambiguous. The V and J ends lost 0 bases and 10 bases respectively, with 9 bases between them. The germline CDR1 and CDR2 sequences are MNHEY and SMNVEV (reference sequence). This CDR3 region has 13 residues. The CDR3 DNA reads TGTGCCAGCAGTTTATCCCCCACTGTAAAACTGTTTTTT. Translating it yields CASSLSPTVKLFF.

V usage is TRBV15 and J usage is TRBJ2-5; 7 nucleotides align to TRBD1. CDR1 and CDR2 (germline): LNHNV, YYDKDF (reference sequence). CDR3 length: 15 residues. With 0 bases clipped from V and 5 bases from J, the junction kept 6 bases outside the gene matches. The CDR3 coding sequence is TGTGCCACCAGCAGAGATAGAGGGGGCGTCGAGACCCAGTACTTC. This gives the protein CATSRDRGGVETQYF.

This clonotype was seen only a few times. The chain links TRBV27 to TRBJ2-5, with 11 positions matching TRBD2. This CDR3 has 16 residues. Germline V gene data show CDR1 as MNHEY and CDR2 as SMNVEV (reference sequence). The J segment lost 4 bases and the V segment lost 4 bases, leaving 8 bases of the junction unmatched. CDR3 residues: CASSSLLAGAGETQYF. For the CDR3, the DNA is TGTGCCAGCAGTTCCTTACTAGCGGGAGCGGGAGAGACCCAGTACTTC.